These 8 T cell receptor beta chains share one sample of origin, sequenced in a study of lymphopenia after photon versus proton radiotherapy. Assay: immunoSEQ multiplex PCR; the TCRdb copy retains only in-frame clones and omits some. The repertoire holds some 40,000 clones, with about 86% as singletons. Sequences were derived from peripheral blood, sampled from a patient treated with proton-based radiotherapy. These TCRs come from a woman aged 70-85 years with pancreatic cancer. Some clones in this sample may be carry-over from other donors' samples.

This clone was seen only once. The chain couples TRBV9 to TRBJ1-2; 7 bases are a match to TRBD1. This CDR3 is 15 amino acids long. Per the germline V gene, CDR1 is SGDLS and CDR2 is YYNGEE. Losses at the gene ends were 4 bases for V and 2 bases for J; bases not matched to a gene: 8. This CDR3 is CASSTTLQGNYGYTF. DNA for the CDR3: TGTGCCAGCAGCACGACTTTACAGGGGAACTATGGCTACACCTTC.

J is TRBJ1-1 and V is TRBV30; D is unclear. The CDR3 has 13 residues. The V end lost 2 bases, the J end lost 1 base, and 8 bases lay between the germline ends. Germline loops: CDR1 GTSNPN, CDR2 SVGIG (reference sequence). Here the CDR3 reads CAWSNLGNTEAFF. The CDR3 nucleotides read TGTGCCTGGAGTAATCTAGGGAACACTGAAGCTTTCTTT.

The rearrangement links TRBV5-1 to TRBJ1-1; D unresolved. The CDR3 is made up of 16 amino acids. The germline V and J ends were trimmed by 0 bases and 4 bases, with 16 bases remaining between them. Germline assignment: CDR1 SGHRS and CDR2 YFSETQ. The CDR3 DNA sequence: TGCGCCAGCAGCTTGGGGGAAGGGTTCGGGTCCACTGAAGCTTTCTTT. The encoded protein is CASSLGEGFGSTEAFF. The variable domain in full, with the rest retrieved from reference TRBV5-1 and TRBJ1-1, is KAGVTQTPRYLIKTRGQQVTLSCSPISGHRSVSWYQQTPGQGLQFLFEYFSETQRNKGNFPGRFSGRQFSNSRSEMNVSTLELGDSALYLCASSLGEGFGSTEAFFGQGTRLTVV.

This chain links TRBV28 with TRBJ1-2; D unresolved. The CDR3 runs 10 residues. Trimming left V 10 bases short and J 7 bases short, with 10 bases between. CDR1 is MDHEN and CDR2 is SYDVKM in the germline V gene. The DNA of the CDR3 is TGTGCCATCGACGGAGCTGGCTACACCTTC. Translation gives CAIDGAGYTF.

This clone was seen more than once but under ten times. J is TRBJ1-1 and V is TRBV9, with D uncertain. The length of the CDR3 is 13 residues. Per the germline V gene, CDR1 is SGDLS and CDR2 is YYNGEE. V lost 6 bases and J lost 4, with 13 bases in between. DNA of the CDR3: TGTGCCAGCACGGGAGAAGTTAGCACTGAAGCTTTCTTT. Protein product: CASTGEVSTEAFF.

This clone was detected only a few times. The chain carries TRBV6-1 and TRBJ1-1; possible D gene TRBD1, 5 bases. Germline V gene sequence: CDR1 MNHNS, CDR2 SASEGT. V dropped 4 bases and J dropped 3 bases, with 6 bases sitting between them. The CDR3 covers 12 residues. This chain's CDR3 is CASSVGDTEAFF. The DNA for the CDR3 is TGTGCCAGCAGTGTGGGGGACACTGAAGCTTTCTTT.

This clone has a single count. A junction boundary mismatches the germline segment, possibly from a read error. This chain uses TRBV27 with TRBJ2-3, with TRBD1 matching 7 bases. This CDR3 comprises 15 residues. Germline V gene lookup returns CDR1 MNHEY and CDR2 SMNVEV (reference sequence). CDR3 in DNA: TGTGCCAGCAGTCCCACGACAGGGAACACAGGTACGCAGTATTTT. Translating gives CASSPTTGNTGTQYF.

The V and J genes are TRBV19 and TRBJ1-5; D is perhaps TRBD1 (6 bases). CDR1 and CDR2 from the germline V gene are LNHDA and SQIVND (reference sequence). The CDR3 spans 13 residues. Deletions cut 5 bases from V and 5 bases from J, with 10 bases between. Written as DNA, the CDR3 is TGTGCCAGTAGTCCGGGGGCCCATCAGCCCCAGCATTTT. This codes for CASSPGAHQPQHF.